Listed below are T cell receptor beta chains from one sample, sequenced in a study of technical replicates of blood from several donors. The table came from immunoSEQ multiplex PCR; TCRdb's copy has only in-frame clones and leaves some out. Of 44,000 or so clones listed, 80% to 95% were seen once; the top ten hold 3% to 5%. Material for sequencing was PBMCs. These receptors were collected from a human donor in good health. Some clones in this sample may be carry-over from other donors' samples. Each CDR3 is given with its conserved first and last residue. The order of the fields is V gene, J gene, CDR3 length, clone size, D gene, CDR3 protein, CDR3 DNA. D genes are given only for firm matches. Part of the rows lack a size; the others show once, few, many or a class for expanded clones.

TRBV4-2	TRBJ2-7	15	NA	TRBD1	CASSQVQQGTYEQYF	TGTGCCAGCAGCCAAGTTCAACAGGGGACCTACGAGCAGTACTTC
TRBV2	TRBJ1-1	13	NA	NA	CASFPDRNTEAFF	TGTGCCAGCTTTCCGGACAGGAACACTGAAGCTTTCTTT
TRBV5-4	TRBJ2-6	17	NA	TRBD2	CASSLSLAGAGANVLTF	TGTGCCAGCAGCTTGAGTCTAGCGGGAGCCGGGGCCAACGTCCTGACTTTC
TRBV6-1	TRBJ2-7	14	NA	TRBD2	CASRITRGAYEQYF	TGTGCCAGCAGAATCACCCGGGGGGCCTACGAGCAGTACTTC
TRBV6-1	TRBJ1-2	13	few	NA	CASSEDTYYGYTF	TGTGCCAGCAGTGAGGACACCTACTATGGCTACACCTTC
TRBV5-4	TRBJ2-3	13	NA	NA	CASSRGSDDTQYF	TGTGCCAGCTCCCGGGGAAGCGATGATACGCAGTATTTT
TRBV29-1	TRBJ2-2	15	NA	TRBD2	CSVEGLAGNTGELFF	TGCAGCGTTGAAGGCCTAGCGGGAAACACCGGGGAGCTGTTTTTT
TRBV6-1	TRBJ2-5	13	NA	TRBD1	CASSDIGGGTQYF	TGTGCCAGCAGTGATATAGGGGGCGGGACCCAGTACTTC
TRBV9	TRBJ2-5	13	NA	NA	CASSPWNRGTQYF	TGTGCCAGCAGCCCGTGGAACCGAGGGACCCAGTACTTC
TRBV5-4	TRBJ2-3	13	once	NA	CASSLPGTDTQYF	TGTGCCAGCAGCTTGCCCGGCACAGATACGCAGTATTTT
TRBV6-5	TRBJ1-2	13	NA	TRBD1	CASRRDSADGYTF	TGTGCCAGCAGACGGGACAGCGCAGATGGCTACACCTTC
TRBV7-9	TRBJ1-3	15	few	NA	CASSQNQRLENTIYF	TGTGCCAGCAGCCAAAACCAGAGACTAGAAAACACCATATATTTT
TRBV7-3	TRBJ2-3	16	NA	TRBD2	CASSLNPSGAGDTQYF	TGTGCCAGCAGCTTAAATCCTAGCGGGGCCGGAGATACGCAGTATTTT
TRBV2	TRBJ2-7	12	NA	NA	CASSEDIGEQYF	TGTGCCAGCAGTGAGGACATAGGTGAGCAGTACTTC
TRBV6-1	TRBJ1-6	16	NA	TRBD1	CASSEAGTGADSPLHF	TGTGCCAGCAGTGAAGCGGGGACAGGGGCGGATTCACCCCTCCACTTT
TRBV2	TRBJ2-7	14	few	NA	CASSDWTGDYEQYF	TGTGCCAGCAGTGATTGGACGGGGGACTACGAGCAGTACTTC
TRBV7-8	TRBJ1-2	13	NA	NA	CASSFGQLDGYTF	TGTGCCAGCAGCTTCGGACAGCTTGATGGCTACACCTTC
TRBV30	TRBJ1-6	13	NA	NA	CAWDRGKNSPLHF	TGTGCCTGGGACAGAGGCAAGAATTCACCCCTCCACTTT
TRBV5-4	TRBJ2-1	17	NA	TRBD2	CASSLGGLAGDRNEQFF	TGTGCCAGCAGCTTGGGGGGACTAGCGGGAGATAGGAATGAGCAGTTCTTC
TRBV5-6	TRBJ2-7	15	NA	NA	CASSGPGHSSYEQYF	TGTGCCAGCAGCGGGCCGGGACATAGCTCCTACGAGCAGTACTTC
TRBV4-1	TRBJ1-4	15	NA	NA	CASSQPTGANEKLFF	TGCGCCAGCAGCCAACCGACAGGCGCTAATGAAAAACTGTTTTTT
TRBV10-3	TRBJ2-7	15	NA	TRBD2	CAISESLAGADEQYF	TGTGCCATCAGTGAGTCTCTAGCGGGAGCCGACGAGCAGTACTTC
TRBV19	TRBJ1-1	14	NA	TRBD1	CASEGRDRGREAFF	TGTGCCAGCGAGGGTCGGGACAGGGGGCGGGAAGCTTTCTTT
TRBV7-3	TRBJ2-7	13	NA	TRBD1	CASSSWTGGEQYF	TGTGCCAGCAGCTCCTGGACAGGCGGCGAGCAGTACTTC
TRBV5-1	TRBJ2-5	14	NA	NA	CASSSTTVQETQYF	TGCGCCAGCAGCTCTACGACAGTCCAAGAGACCCAGTACTTC
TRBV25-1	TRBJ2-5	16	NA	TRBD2	CASSDFWSSGRETQYF	TGTGCCAGCAGTGACTTTTGGAGTAGCGGGAGGGAGACCCAGTACTTC
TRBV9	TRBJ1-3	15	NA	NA	CASSPGLDSGNTIYF	TGTGCCAGCAGCCCGGGACTGGACTCTGGAAACACCATATATTTT
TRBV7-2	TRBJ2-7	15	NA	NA	CASSLVAGRFYEQYF	TGTGCCAGCAGCTTAGTGGCGGGGAGGTTCTACGAGCAGTACTTC
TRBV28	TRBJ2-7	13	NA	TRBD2	CASSSGGGYEQYF	TGTGCCAGCAGTTCGGGGGGTGGGTACGAGCAGTACTTC
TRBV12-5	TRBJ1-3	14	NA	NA	CASARAGLGNTIYF	TGTGCTAGTGCTCGGGCGGGGTTAGGAAACACCATATATTTT
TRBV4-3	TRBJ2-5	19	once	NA	CASSQVIRGRSTRVETQYF	TGCGCCAGCAGCCAAGTAATACGAGGCCGGAGCACTCGGGTGGAGACCCAGTACTTC
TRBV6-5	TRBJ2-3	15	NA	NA	CASSYGTRDTDTQYF	TGTGCCAGCAGTTATGGGACACGGGACACAGATACGCAGTATTTT
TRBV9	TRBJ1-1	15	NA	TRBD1	CASSTTGARNTEAFF	TGTGCCAGCAGCACAACAGGGGCCAGGAACACTGAAGCTTTCTTT
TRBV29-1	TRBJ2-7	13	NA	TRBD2	CSVWTSGRSEQYF	TGCAGCGTTTGGACTAGCGGGAGGTCTGAGCAGTACTTC
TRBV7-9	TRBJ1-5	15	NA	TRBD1	CASSYGQGKNQPQHF	TGTGCCAGCAGCTATGGACAGGGGAAAAATCAGCCCCAGCATTTT
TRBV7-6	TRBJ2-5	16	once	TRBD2	CASSLRTSGPQETQYF	TGTGCCAGCAGCTTAAGAACTAGCGGGCCCCAAGAGACCCAGTACTTC
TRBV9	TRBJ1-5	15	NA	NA	CASSVGAGGNQPQHF	TGTGCCAGCAGCGTAGGGGCGGGCGGCAATCAGCCCCAGCATTTT
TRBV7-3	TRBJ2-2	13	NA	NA	CASSLAGPGELFF	TGTGCCAGCAGCTTAGCAGGGCCCGGGGAGCTGTTTTTT
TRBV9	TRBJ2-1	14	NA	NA	CASSALPGANEQFF	TGTGCCAGCAGCGCGCTCCCGGGAGCCAATGAGCAGTTCTTC
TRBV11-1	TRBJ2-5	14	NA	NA	CASSPRLVGETQYF	TGTGCCAGCAGCCCCCGACTAGTCGGAGAGACCCAGTACTTC
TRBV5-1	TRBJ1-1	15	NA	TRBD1	CASSFFDRENTEAFF	TGCGCCAGCAGCTTTTTCGACAGGGAGAACACTGAAGCTTTCTTT
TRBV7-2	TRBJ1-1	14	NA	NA	CASSQQGLNTEAFF	TGTGCCAGCAGCCAACAGGGATTGAACACTGAAGCTTTCTTT
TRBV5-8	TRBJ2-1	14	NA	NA	CASSPGYFYNEQFF	TGTGCCAGCAGCCCGGGGTACTTCTACAATGAGCAGTTCTTC
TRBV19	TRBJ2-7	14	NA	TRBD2	CASRASGGTYEQYF	TGTGCCAGTAGGGCAAGCGGGGGCACCTACGAGCAGTACTTC
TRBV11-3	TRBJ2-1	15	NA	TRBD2	CASSLFSGTYNEQFF	TGTGCCAGCAGCTTGTTTAGCGGGACCTACAATGAGCAGTTCTTC